This TCR beta chain was sequenced during a study of blood T cell repertoires in COVID-19. Study summary: Specimens from acute and convalescent COVID-19 originated in the United States, Italy and Spain. Sources were T cells, B-cell-depleted T cells, or PBMCs; the material itself was cDNA or gDNA.

Germline V gene lookup returns CDR1 LGHDT and CDR2 YNNKEL (reference sequence). The CDR3 runs 14 residues. Trimming pared 0 bases from V and 6 bases from J, leaving 11 bases between. Original handling: Estimation of nucleated cell counts relied on the amplification of reference gene primers. The table came from immunoSEQ multiplex PCR; TCRdb's copy has only in-frame clones and leaves some out. The DNA gave D and trimming, while V, J and clone size come from that table. The repertoire holds approximately 210,000 clones, 92% seen once, with 1% to 1.5% in the top ten. This clonotype was sampled from a man aged 30 to 45 with acute or convalescent COVID-19. Sequencing was done on a sample of peripheral blood. The chain carries TRBV3-1 (or the pseudogene TRBV3-2) and TRBJ1-1; perhaps TRBD1 as D (5 bases). The DNA for the CDR3 is TGTGCCAGCAGCCAAGACTTGTGGGGCTCTGAAGCTTTCTTT. Its protein is CASSQDLWGSEAFF.